The subject of this entry is one TCR beta chain. Its antigen is currently unknown. This entry belongs to a study of OX40 agonist ivuxolimab in advanced cancers. The overall study: Antecedent anti-PD-1, anti-PD-L1 or anti-CTLA-4 therapy was permissible, with 35% to 40% having received some. Three patients had partial responses: one hepatocellular carcinoma, two cutaneous melanoma.

Study observations and caveats: Partial responders receiving 0.1-3.0 mg/kg showed among the lowest clonal expansion. Low normalized T-cell clonal expansion was additionally recorded for some nonresponders.

The V segment lost 6 bases and the J segment 6 bases; nucleotides outside the gene matches: 3. Germline CDR1 MNHEY, CDR2 SVGAGI. The CDR3 sequence is 13 residues long. TCRdb's copy holds only in-frame clones and misses some; the assay was immunoSEQ multiplex PCR. The sample lists 65,000 to 80,000 clones, around 86% occurring once. This sample comprised CD4+ or CD8+ T cells sorted from blood, obtained in a trial of the OX40 agonist ivuxolimab. The chain is built from TRBV6-5 and TRBJ1-5, with 9 bases identical to TRBD1. The receptor was derived from an adult with an advanced solid tumor such as melanoma, head and neck, liver or kidney cancer. The chain's CDR3 is CASSPDRGQPQHF. The CDR3 region has the DNA TGTGCCAGCAGCCCGGACAGGGGTCAGCCCCAGCATTTT.